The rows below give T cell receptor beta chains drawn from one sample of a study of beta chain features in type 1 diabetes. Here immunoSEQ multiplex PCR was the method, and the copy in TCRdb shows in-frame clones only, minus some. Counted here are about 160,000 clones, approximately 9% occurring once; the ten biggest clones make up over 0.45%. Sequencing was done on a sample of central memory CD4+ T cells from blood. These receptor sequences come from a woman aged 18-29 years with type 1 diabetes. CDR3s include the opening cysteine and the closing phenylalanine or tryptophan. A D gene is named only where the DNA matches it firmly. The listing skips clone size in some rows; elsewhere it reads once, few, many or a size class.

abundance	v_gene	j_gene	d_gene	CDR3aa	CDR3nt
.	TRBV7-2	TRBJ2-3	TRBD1	CASSLVGQGASTDTQYF	TGTGCCAGCAGCTTAGTCGGACAGGGGGCGAGCACAGATACGCAGTATTTT
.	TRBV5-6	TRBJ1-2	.	CASRPVGAGYTF	TGTGCCAGCAGGCCCGTCGGAGCTGGCTACACCTTC
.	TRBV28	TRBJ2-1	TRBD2	CASHLAGGDEQFF	TGTGCCTCCCATCTAGCGGGAGGCGATGAGCAGTTCTTC
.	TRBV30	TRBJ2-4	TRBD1	CAWSLQGGKNIQYF	TGTGCCTGGAGTTTACAGGGGGGCAAAAACATTCAGTACTTC
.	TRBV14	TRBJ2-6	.	CASSLSGANVLTF	TGTGCCAGCAGCCTATCTGGGGCCAACGTCCTGACTTTC
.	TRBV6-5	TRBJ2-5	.	CASSPTGLVETQYF	TGTGCCAGCAGTCCAACAGGGTTGGTCGAGACCCAGTACTTC
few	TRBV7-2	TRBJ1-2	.	CASSPWTEANYGYTF	TGTGCCAGCAGCCCTTGGACAGAAGCTAACTATGGCTACACCTTC
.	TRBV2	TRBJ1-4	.	CASSLREGYEKLFF	TGTGCCAGCAGTCTCCGGGAAGGCTACGAAAAACTGTTTTTT
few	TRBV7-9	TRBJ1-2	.	CASSLRGGEGYTF	TGTGCCAGCAGCTTAAGAGGGGGAGAGGGCTACACCTTC
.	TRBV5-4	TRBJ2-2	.	CASSLGGQGGTGELFF	TGTGCCAGCAGCCTCGGAGGGCAGGGCGGCACCGGGGAGCTGTTTTTT
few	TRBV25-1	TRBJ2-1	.	CASSRGSYNEQFF	TGTGCCAGCAGCAGGGGCTCCTACAATGAGCAGTTCTTC
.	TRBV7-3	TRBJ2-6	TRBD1	CASSSPGTGPPGANVLTF	TGTGCCAGCAGCTCCCCGGGGACAGGGCCCCCTGGGGCCAACGTCCTGACTTTC
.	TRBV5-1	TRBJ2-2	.	CASSLSVPGELFF	TGCGCCAGCAGCTTGTCAGTACCCGGGGAGCTGTTTTTT
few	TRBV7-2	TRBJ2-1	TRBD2	CASSLVGGREPYNEQFF	TGTGCCAGCAGCTTAGTTGGGGGGAGGGAGCCCTACAATGAGCAGTTCTTC
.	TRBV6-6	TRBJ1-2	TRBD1	CASSYRGGGYTF	TGTGCCAGCAGTTACCGAGGGGGCGGCTACACCTTC
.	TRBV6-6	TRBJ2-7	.	CASSLTGGGSYEQYF	TGTGCCAGCAGTTTAACAGGGGGGGGCTCCTACGAGCAGTACTTC
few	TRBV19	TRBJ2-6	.	CASSSLTANNVLTF	TGTGCCAGTAGTAGCTTGACAGCGAATAACGTCCTGACTTTC
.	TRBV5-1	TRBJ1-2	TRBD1	CASSLDPGTGVGYTF	TGCGCCAGCAGCTTGGATCCAGGGACAGGGGTTGGCTACACCTTC
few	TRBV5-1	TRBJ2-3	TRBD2	CASSFTSGKGDTQYF	TGCGCCAGCAGCTTCACTAGCGGGAAGGGTGATACGCAGTATTTT
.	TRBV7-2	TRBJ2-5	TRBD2	CASSSTSVETQYF	TGTGCCAGCAGCTCCACTAGCGTAGAGACCCAGTACTTC
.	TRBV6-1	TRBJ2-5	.	CASTSRVETQYF	TGTGCCAGCACCTCCCGGGTAGAGACCCAGTACTTC
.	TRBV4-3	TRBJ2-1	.	CASTSGREEGEQFF	TGCGCCAGCACCTCTGGTAGGGAAGAGGGCGAGCAGTTCTTC
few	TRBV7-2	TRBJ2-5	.	CASRPRRGEEETQYF	TGTGCCAGCAGGCCACGGCGCGGGGAAGAAGAGACCCAGTACTTC